This TCR beta chain was captured in a study of blood T cell repertoires in COVID-19. The germline gives CDR1 WSHSY, CDR2 SAAADI. Trimming removed 8 bases from V and 1 base from J; junction bases left unmatched: 4. The CDR3 is 14 amino acids. TCRdb keeps only in-frame clones here, not all; method: immunoSEQ multiplex PCR. Among about 240,000 clones listed, about 80% were seen once. The sequenced material came from peripheral blood. The chain combines TRBV10-2 with TRBJ2-1; 8 nucleotides agree with TRBD2. The TCR comes from a woman of 80 years or more with acute or convalescent COVID-19. CDR3 region: CASSGGGSYNEQFF. CDR3 bases: TGCGCCAGCTCCGGGGGGGGTTCCTACAATGAGCAGTTCTTC.